This T cell receptor (beta chain) was obtained from a study of blood T cell repertoires in COVID-19. Turning to the study itself: Acute and convalescent COVID-19 specimens originated in the United States, Italy and Spain. PBMCs, B-cell-depleted T cells, or T cells provided the cDNA or gDNA that made up the material.

The study assigned cohorts using participant-reported clinical history. Libraries were prepared by immunoSEQ multiplex PCR; TCRdb keeps only in-frame clonotypes and omits some of them. The sample has 200,000 to 250,000 clones, approximately 88% seen once; the top ten hold about a tenth. Trimming stripped 3 bases from V and 5 bases from J, with 16 bases between. The CDR3 totals 15 residues. Germline CDR1 reads KGHSH; CDR2 reads LQKENI. The sequenced sample consisted of PBMCs or T cells enriched from blood (not recorded which). The clonotype was recovered from a man between 18 and 29 years old with acute COVID-19. V and J are TRBV18 and TRBJ1-2, with a weak D call TRBD1 (5 bases). The CDR3 protein is CASSPFVGGEYGYTF. CDR3 sequence (DNA): TGTGCCAGCTCACCTTTCGTAGGAGGGGAATATGGCTACACCTTC.